The text below deals with one T cell receptor beta chain. The antigen is undetermined. The time point denotes: week 11, during vaccination. It was 300 ug of mutant IDH1 20-mer peptide that made up each vaccine dose, given with topical imiquimod. Germline CDR1 is SNHLY and CDR2 is FYNNEI. Trimming stripped 2 bases from V and 4 bases from J, with 5 bases between. The CDR3 is 12 amino acids. This sample is drawn from a study of a mutant IDH1 vaccine in newly diagnosed glioma. Study-level information: Patients came in for eight vaccinations, in weeks 1, 3, 5, 7, 11, 15, 19 and 23. Vaccines began 4-6 weeks after radiotherapy alone, or with temozolomide cycles.

TCRdb's table, derived via immunoSEQ multiplex PCR, lists solely in-frame clones and lacks some. The sample contains roughly 57,000 clones, roughly 90% of which appear only once. Sequenced here: PBMCs, sampled from a glioma patient whose treatment included an IDH1 peptide vaccine. The rearrangement joins TRBV2 to TRBJ1-2, with D uncertain. The TCR originated in a man aged 35-49 years with glioma. The CDR3: CASSERAYGYTF. In nucleotides, the CDR3 is TGTGCCAGCAGTGAAAGGGCCTATGGCTACACCTTC.